These 29 T cell receptor beta chains share one sample of origin, sequenced in a study of identical twins. TCRdb re-analysed the 5' RACE reads in MiXCR, keeping a single row per CDR3 protein. The data contain 1.5 million or so distinct CDR3 sequences, more than 30% of them seen just once; the ten biggest clones take up about 0.27%. Sequencing was carried out using cord blood. All receptors come from a newborn girl in good health.

This clonotype was picked up many times. The genes are TRBV12-3 or TRBV12-4 and TRBJ2-3; D is possibly TRBD1 (5 bases). Trimming removed 3 bases from V and 2 bases from J, with 12 bases in between. CDR3 length: 15 residues. CDR3: CASSLTAISTDTQYF. The CDR3 bases are TGTGCCAGCAGTTTGACAGCCATTTCCACAGATACGCAGTATTTT.

On this clonotype: This CDR3 fails to terminate in the conserved phenylalanine or tryptophan, so it likely reflects a read error. The rearrangement uses TRBV30 and TRBJ2-6; D remains unclear. Germline CDR1 GTSNPN, CDR2 SVGIG (reference sequence). The V end lost 6 bases, the J end lost 0 bases, and 12 bases lay between the germline ends. This CDR3 has 15 amino acids. The CDR3 DNA reads TGTGCCTGTCCAAAAACCCTCTCTGGGGCCAACGTCCTGACTTTG. This gives the protein CACPKTLSGANVLTL.

This clonotype was counted a single time. The V gene is TRBV3-1, the J gene TRBJ1-4; D unclear. Trimming shortened V by 1 base and J by 6 bases, and 18 bases separated the two germline ends. The CDR3 sequence is 17 residues long. Germline V gene sequence: CDR1 LGHDT, CDR2 YNNKEL (reference sequence). CDR3 in amino acids: CASSQVGRRSSDEKLFF. CDR3 DNA sequence: TGTGCCAGCAGCCAAGTGGGTAGAAGATCGAGCGATGAAAAACTGTTTTTT.

The chain combines TRBV14 with TRBJ2-1; 8 bases are shared with TRBD1. CDR3 size: 17 residues. The V and J ends lost 0 bases and 2 bases, in that order; junction bases with no gene match: 6. Germline V lookup: CDR1 SGHDN, CDR2 FVKESK. In nucleotides, the CDR3 is TGTGCCAGCAGCCAAGATGGGGACAGGAAAACCTACAATGAGCAGTTCTTC. It is translated as CASSQDGDRKTYNEQFF.

V and J are TRBV7-2 and TRBJ2-4; 11 bases match TRBD1. The end of the DNA fits TRBJ2-7 better, so the J call may be wrong. This CDR3 has 18 residues. Germline lookup yields CDR1 SGHTA and CDR2 FQGNSA. In DNA, the CDR3 is TGTGCCAGCAGCTTGCTTGAAGACTGGACAGGGGGCGCGCACGAGCAGTACTTC. Translated, it gives CASSLLEDWTGGAHEQYF.

The rearrangement links TRBV20-1 to TRBJ2-3; 12 bases align to TRBD2. V gave up 0 bases and J gave up 3 bases; unmatched junction bases: 13. Germline-derived CDR1 and CDR2 are DFQATT and SNEGSKA (reference sequence). The CDR3 is 19 amino acids. CDR3: CSARDLVLAGGPKTDTQYF. The CDR3 DNA sequence: TGCAGTGCTAGAGATCTGGTGCTAGCGGGAGGGCCGAAGACAGATACGCAGTATTTT.

This clonotype appeared a few times. The chain uses TRBV3-1 and TRBJ2-7; the match to TRBD2 covers 10 bases. This CDR3 contains 16 residues. The germline gives CDR1 LGHDT, CDR2 YNNKEL (reference sequence). The V segment lost 7 bases and the J segment 5 bases; nucleotides outside the gene matches: 14. The CDR3 DNA reads TGTGCCAGCACCCCAAGGGAGGTTAGCGGGAGGAACGAGCAGTACTTC. The encoded protein is CASTPREVSGRNEQYF.

The sample holds many counts of this clonotype. The V gene is TRBV4-2, the J gene TRBJ2-7, with 7 bases aligning to TRBD2. Germline loops: CDR1 LGHNA, CDR2 YNFKEQ. The CDR3 sequence is 14 residues long. After removal of 1 base from V and 3 bases from J, the junction contained 3 bases not matched to a gene. The CDR3 is CASSQGEGVYEQYF. For the CDR3, the DNA is TGTGCCAGCAGCCAAGGGGAGGGAGTCTACGAGCAGTACTTC.

V gene TRBV28 combines with J gene TRBJ2-7; 7 bases map to TRBD2. Trimming took 5 bases from V and 0 from J; bases not matched to a gene: 10. The germline gives CDR1 MDHEN, CDR2 SYDVKM. The CDR3 spans 16 residues. Written as DNA, the CDR3 is TGTGCCAGCAGTCAAGGGGCTAGCGGACCCTCCTACGAGCAGTACTTC. Translating it yields CASSQGASGPSYEQYF.

The chain joins TRBV20-1 to TRBJ1-6; perhaps TRBD1 as D (5 bases). With 5 bases removed from V and 6 bases from J, the gap between germline ends came to 32 bases. The V gene's germline CDR1 is DFQATT and CDR2 SNEGSKA (reference sequence). The CDR3 is 20 amino acids. The CDR3 region is CSADEYKTEESPSFNSPLHF. The DNA for the CDR3 is TGCAGTGCTGACGAATATAAGACAGAGGAAAGCCCCTCGTTTAATTCACCCCTCCACTTT.

This rearrangement joins TRBV5-1 to TRBJ2-3, with 9 positions matching TRBD2. V shed 4 bases and J 2 bases; nucleotides not matched to a gene: 8. Germline V gives CDR1 SGHRS, CDR2 YFSETQ. The CDR3 sequence is 16 residues long. This CDR3 reads CASSEPLAGATDTQYF. In nucleotides, the CDR3 is TGCGCCAGCAGCGAACCTTTAGCGGGAGCCACAGATACGCAGTATTTT.

The rearrangement joins TRBV27 to TRBJ2-5; D is unresolved. Trimming pared 3 bases from V and 4 bases from J, leaving 9 bases between. This CDR3 has 13 residues. Germline V gives CDR1 MNHEY, CDR2 SMNVEV (reference sequence). This chain's CDR3 is CASSFVSRETQYF. The CDR3 DNA follows: TGTGCCAGCAGTTTTGTGAGTAGAGAGACCCAGTACTTC.

This clonotype was recorded a few times. This chain uses TRBV7-2 with TRBJ1-1; no reliable D call. The CDR3 length is 13 residues. Germline V gives CDR1 SGHTA, CDR2 FQGNSA. Trimming took 1 base from V and 5 from J, leaving 8 bases between them. The DNA of the CDR3 is TGTGCCAGCAGCTTAGTTTTATGGACTGAAGCTTTCTTT. It yields the protein CASSLVLWTEAFF. The full variable domain, with the rest looked up from reference TRBV7-2 and TRBJ1-1, is GAGVSQSPSNKVTEKGKDVELRCDPISGHTALYWYRQSLGQGLEFLIYFQGNSAPDKSGLPSDRFSAERTGGSVSTLTIQRTQQEDSAVYLCASSLVLWTEAFFGQGTRLTVV.

Only a few counts were recorded for this clonotype. This sequence joins TRBV7-9 and TRBJ2-7, with 9 bases fitting TRBD2. The CDR3 runs to 15 residues. Germline V lookup: CDR1 SEHNR, CDR2 FQNEAQ (reference sequence). After removal of 0 bases from V and 6 bases from J, the junction contained 6 bases not matched to a gene. CDR3 in amino acids: CASSLASGRPSEQYF. The DNA of the CDR3 is TGTGCCAGCAGCTTAGCTAGCGGGAGACCTTCCGAGCAGTACTTC.

This clonotype has more than one count but fewer than ten. This chain connects TRBV4-2 to TRBJ2-1; 10 nucleotides align to TRBD2. Germline V gene sequence: CDR1 LGHNA, CDR2 YNFKEQ. The CDR3 totals 14 residues. Trimming at V came to 3 bases and at J to 6 bases, leaving 2 bases not matched to a gene. CDR3 in amino acids: CASSHRTSGNEQFF. CDR3 sequence (DNA): TGTGCCAGCAGCCATAGGACTAGCGGCAATGAGCAGTTCTTC.

This clonotype was seen just once. The chain links TRBV20-1 to TRBJ2-7; possible D gene TRBD1, 6 bases. The J call may be in error: the DNA end matches TRBJ2-4 better. CDR3 size: 15 residues. CDR1 and CDR2 from the germline V gene are DFQATT and SNEGSKA (reference sequence). In nucleotides, the CDR3 is TGCAGTGCGTCAGGGGATGTGCGGGCCAAAAACATTCAGTACTTC. It specifies CSASGDVRAKNIQYF.

The chain recombines TRBV5-1 with TRBJ2-1, with TRBD1 identical over 10 bases. The CDR3 totals 14 residues. The V gene end was trimmed by 4 bases and the J gene end by 10 bases; junction bases not matched to a gene: 8. Germline loops: CDR1 SGHRS, CDR2 YFSETQ. This CDR3 reads CASSRDRGTYEQFF. CDR3 bases: TGCGCCAGCAGCAGGGACAGGGGAACGTACGAGCAGTTCTTC.

This clonotype turned up a few times. This chain connects TRBV20-1 to TRBJ1-1; 7 bases are shared with TRBD1. V lost 1 base, J lost 6 bases, and 5 bases stayed unmatched. This CDR3 contains 13 residues. Germline V lookup: CDR1 DFQATT, CDR2 SNEGSKA (reference sequence). The CDR3 DNA reads as TGCAGTGCTAGAGGCGACAGGGTCGCTGAAGCTTTCTTT. Translation gives CSARGDRVAEAFF.

This clonotype was seen only a few times. The V call is TRBV29-1, the J call TRBJ2-5, with D tentatively TRBD1 (6 bases). The ends were cut back, 5 bases at V and 1 base at J, with 11 bases in the middle. This CDR3 region has 13 residues. From germline, CDR1 is SQVTM and CDR2 ANQGSEA. The CDR3 loop is CSVLQGIQETQYF. CDR3 nucleotides: TGCAGCGTTTTACAGGGAATCCAAGAGACCCAGTACTTC. The complete variable domain, with remaining parts taken from reference TRBV29-1 and TRBJ2-5, reads SAVISQKPSRDICQRGTSLTIQCQVDSQVTMMFWYRQQPGQSLTLIATANQGSEATYESGFVIDKFPISRPNLTFSTLTVSNMSPEDSSIYLCSVLQGIQETQYFGPGTRLLVL.

This clonotype was recorded at least ten times. The chain recombines TRBV11-2 with TRBJ2-7; D unclear. Germline CDR1 reads SGHAT; CDR2 reads FQNNGV. Trimming took off 1 base at V and 2 bases at J, with 6 bases between the two ends. CDR3 length equals 13 residues. This CDR3 reads CASSLAQTYEQYF. CDR3 coding DNA: TGTGCCAGCAGCTTAGCACAAACCTACGAGCAGTACTTC.

This clonotype was detected a few times. The rearrangement links TRBV5-1 to TRBJ2-1; 7 nucleotides line up with TRBD2. In germline, CDR1 is SGHRS, CDR2 YFSETQ. This CDR3 has 19 residues. J gave up 0 bases and V 4 bases, and 16 bases lay outside the gene matches. The CDR3 region has the DNA TGCGCCAGCAGCAGAACCTTCAATATAGCGGGTCTCTCCTACAATGAGCAGTTCTTC. Residues: CASSRTFNIAGLSYNEQFF.

This clonotype was observed a handful of times. The rearrangement joins TRBV9 to TRBJ1-2, with 12 bases fitting TRBD1. The CDR3 is 17 amino acids. Germline CDR1 and CDR2: SGDLS and YYNGEE. V gave up 7 bases and J gave up 5 bases; unmatched junction bases: 15. CDR3 sequence: CASGAYGTGGASYGYTF. In DNA, the CDR3 is TGTGCCAGCGGCGCATACGGGACAGGGGGCGCGAGTTATGGCTACACCTTC.

This clonotype has a handful of counts. V and J are TRBV12-5 and TRBJ2-3; 12 bases line up with TRBD2. Germline lookup yields CDR1 LGHNT and CDR2 FRNRAP. The CDR3 runs 16 residues. With 4 bases clipped from V and 5 bases from J, the junction kept 7 bases outside the gene matches. CDR3 in amino acids: CASGSGLAGIGDTQYF. CDR3 DNA sequence: TGTGCTAGTGGTTCCGGACTAGCGGGGATTGGAGATACGCAGTATTTT.

The rearrangement joins TRBV20-1 to TRBJ2-4; D unresolved. The J call may be in error: the DNA end matches TRBJ2-7 better. CDR3 length: 13 residues. Germline loops: CDR1 DFQATT, CDR2 SNEGSKA (reference sequence). CDR3 coding DNA: TGCAGTGCGCTATTTGGCAGGTACTACGAGCAGTACTTC. Translation: CSALFGRYYEQYF.

This clonotype was detected only a few times. The rearrangement joins TRBV7-2 to TRBJ1-6, with D perhaps TRBD1 (5 bases). The CDR3 has 15 residues. The V end lost 6 bases, the J end lost 6 bases, and 15 bases lay between the germline ends. CDR1 SGHTA and CDR2 FQGNSA come from the germline V gene. The CDR3: CASRPPTAANSPLHF. Here the CDR3 DNA reads TGTGCCAGCAGACCACCGACAGCGGCTAATTCACCCCTCCACTTT.

This chain uses TRBV27 with TRBJ1-5; no reliable D call. The V gene's germline CDR1 is MNHEY and CDR2 SMNVEV (reference sequence). V dropped 0 bases and J dropped 3 bases, with 9 bases sitting between them. The length of the CDR3 is 15 residues. The CDR3 nucleotides read TGTGCCAGCAGTTTATCGGGCCGAGTCAATCAGCCCCAGCATTTT. Its translation: CASSLSGRVNQPQHF.

The table lists this clonotype with many counts. The chain employs TRBV10-3 and TRBJ2-4; TRBD1 agrees at 10 bases. Per germline, CDR1 ENHRY and CDR2 SYGVKD. The CDR3 has 15 amino acids. Unmatched junction bases numbered 7, after V lost 3 bases and J lost 8 bases. This CDR3 is CAISESDRGLDIQYF. The CDR3 DNA sequence: TGTGCCATCAGTGAATCTGACAGGGGGCTTGACATTCAGTACTTC.

This sequence joins TRBV19 and TRBJ2-3, with 10 bases identical to TRBD2. The J segment lost 4 bases and the V segment lost 7 bases, leaving 5 bases of the junction unmatched. In germline, CDR1 is LNHDA, CDR2 SQIVND (reference sequence). The CDR3 sequence is 14 residues long. The CDR3 region is CASMVLAGADTQYF. DNA for the CDR3: TGTGCCAGTATGGTCCTAGCGGGGGCAGATACGCAGTATTTT.

The chain is built from TRBV5-6 and TRBJ1-4; D gene uncertain. CDR1 is SGHDT, CDR2 YYEEEE, per germline. Trimming left V 4 bases short and J 1 base short, with 11 bases between. The CDR3 is 15 residues long. This CDR3 is CASSLIGRTNEKLFF. The CDR3 coding sequence is TGTGCCAGCAGCCTCATTGGGAGAACTAATGAAAAACTGTTTTTT. Full variable domain (rest looked up from reference TRBV5-6 and TRBJ1-4): DAGVTQSPTHLIKTRGQQVTLRCSPKSGHDTVSWYQQALGQGPQFIFQYYEEEERQRGNFPDRFSGHQFPNYSSELNVNALLLGDSALYLCASSLIGRTNEKLFFGSGTQLSVL.